The clone carrying this T cell receptor (beta chain) was found a few times. These data are taken from a study of tumor-infiltrating lymphocytes in localized non-small cell lung cancer. CDR3 length: 14 amino acids. Germline V lookup: CDR1 LGHNA, CDR2 YNFKEQ. The germline V and J ends were trimmed by 0 bases and 4 bases, with 7 bases remaining between them. TCRdb keeps only in-frame clones here, not all; method: immunoSEQ multiplex PCR. In the table there are tens of thousands of clones, around two thirds of which are singletons. V is TRBV4-2 and J is TRBJ1-5; D perhaps matches TRBD1 (5 bases). The source of this sequence is a human donor with non-small cell lung cancer. The sample comprised lung tumor tissue. CDR3 nucleotide sequence: TGTGCCAGCAGCCAAGAAGGGGTTAATCAGCCCCAGCATTTT. Its protein product is CASSQEGVNQPQHF.